This T cell receptor beta chain was captured by sequencing in a study of blood T cell repertoires in COVID-19. Study context: Sites in the United States, Italy and Spain provided acute and convalescent COVID-19 samples. T cells, B-cell-depleted T cells, or PBMCs provided the cDNA or gDNA that served as material.

CDR3 length: 14 residues. Germline assignment: CDR1 MNHEY and CDR2 SVGAGI. Trimming cost V 2 bases and J 3 bases; bases outside gene matches: 3. Authors' methods: Quantification of nucleated cells was approximated via reference gene primer amplification. Produced via immunoSEQ multiplex PCR; TCRdb's table is partial and in-frame only. V and J calls and clone size are those listed in that table; D and trimming were worked out from the DNA. Of some 110,000 clones in the sample, around 85% were seen once. The genes are TRBV6-5 and TRBJ2-7; 8 bases fit TRBD2. This sequence originates from a man in his 70s who had recovered from COVID-19. The source material was peripheral blood. The chain's CDR3 is CASSYGTRVYEQYF. CDR3 coding DNA: TGTGCCAGCAGTTACGGGACTAGGGTCTACGAGCAGTACTTC.